This T cell receptor delta chain originates from a study of gamma delta lymphoproliferative disorders and STAT genes (dated by TCRdb to about 2018). For the study in its entirety: Gamma-chain libraries were prepared from at least 50 ng of genomic DNA using the LymphoTrack Dx TCRG Assay. Since no corresponding Invivoscribe delta assay was available, delta-chain libraries were prepared following the standard operating procedure of the EuroClonality-NGS working group. Within a larger immunophenotypic and STAT-mutation study, TCR gamma and delta CDR3 repertoires were profiled by deep sequencing in Tgammadelta lymphoproliferative disease patients and healthy controls. To confirm results, a couple of gamma-chain samples and every delta-chain sample were sequenced twice. Broader findings and caveats from the paper: The authors noted that NGS specificity may be reduced at low frequencies, so the public or private nature of leukemic clones needs confirmation. When whole repertoires were clustered, gamma repertoires from patients grouped apart from those of healthy controls, but delta repertoires did not separate between the groups. Nearly all major patient gamma and delta clonotypes were public, shared with at least one healthy donor; only a couple of gamma clonotypes were private to disease. Control T cells were likely spread across varied maturation stages, whereas leukemic cells were skewed toward terminal effectors, which potentially limits comparisons between patients and controls.

For TCR sequencing, genomic DNA was taken from peripheral blood mononuclear cells isolated from both patients and controls. The control group consisted of about 23 healthy adult blood donors (median age roughly 67 years; some twelve males and some eleven females) who were matched to the patients for age and sex. The cysteine opens and the phenylalanine closes a CDR3 of 18 amino acids. Only the CDR3 DNA is retained, 54 bases long and in frame from the first base. The CDR1 and CDR2 encoded by the germline V gene are GEAIGNYY and EKD. The germline V end is reduced by 0 bases and the J end by 0 bases; junction bases left unmatched: 4. A word on this clone: No cognate antigen has been identified for it. TCRdb shows a much larger clone's protein in place of this DNA's translation, and the two differ at residue 6, likely through a read error; the protein shown is translated from the DNA.

Both library methods used multiplex PCR with primers targeting conserved V and J regions of the TCR genes. The amplicons were purified, pooled and then sequenced on an Illumina MiSeq platform. From the authors' description of their analysis: V(D)J alignment, clonotype assembly and translation were done with MiXCR, while functionality assessment and CDR3 repertoire analyses were done with VDJtools. The IMGT definition of CDR3 was applied, and only productive sequences using functional genes were analyzed, with ORF genes and pseudogenes left out. A custom Python script searched for identical amino acid CDR3s of major clonotypes (frequency >=5%) across all patients and controls. To compare clonotype frequencies between patients and controls, a one-sided non-parametric Wilcoxon test was applied. For TCRdb, the public reads were processed anew by CATT, and duplicate DNA sequences were folded into one row. These V and J calls derive from TCRdb rather than the authors' analysis. The sample includes a few thousand delta-chain clones, with 1% observed a single time. The ten largest clones add up to 21% of the sample.

Sequenced input: blood. This TCR was sampled from a human donor in good health. The rearrangement joined TRDV2 to TRDJ3; 7 junctional bases match TRDD3. The CDR3 sequence is CACDTSGGLSWDTRQMFF. The DNA sequence is given as TGTGCCTGTGACACCTCTGGGGGCCTCTCCTGGGACACCCGACAGATGTTTTTC.